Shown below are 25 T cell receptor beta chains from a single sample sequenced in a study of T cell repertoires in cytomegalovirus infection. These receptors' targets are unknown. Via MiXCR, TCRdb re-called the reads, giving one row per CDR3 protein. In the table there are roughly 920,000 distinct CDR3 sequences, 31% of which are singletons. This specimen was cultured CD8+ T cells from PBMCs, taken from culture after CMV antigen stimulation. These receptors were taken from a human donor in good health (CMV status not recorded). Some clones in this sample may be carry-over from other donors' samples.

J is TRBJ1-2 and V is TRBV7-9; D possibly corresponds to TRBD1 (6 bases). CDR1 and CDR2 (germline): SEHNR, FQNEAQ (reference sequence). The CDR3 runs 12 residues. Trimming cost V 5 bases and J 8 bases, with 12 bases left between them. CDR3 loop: CASSTPGEGYTF. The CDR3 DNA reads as TGTGCCAGCAGCACCCCAGGGGAGGGCTACACCTTC.

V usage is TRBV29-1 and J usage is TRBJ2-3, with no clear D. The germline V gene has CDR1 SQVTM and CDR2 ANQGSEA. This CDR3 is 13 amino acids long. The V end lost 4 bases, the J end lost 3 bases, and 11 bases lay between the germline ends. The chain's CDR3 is CSVANPGTDTQYF. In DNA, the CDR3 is TGCAGCGTTGCGAATCCGGGTACAGATACGCAGTATTTT.

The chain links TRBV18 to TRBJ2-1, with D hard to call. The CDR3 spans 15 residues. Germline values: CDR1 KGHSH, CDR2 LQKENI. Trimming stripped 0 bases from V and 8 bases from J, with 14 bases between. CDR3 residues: CASSPPTPAVDEQFF. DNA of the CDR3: TGTGCCAGCTCACCACCGACGCCGGCAGTCGATGAGCAGTTCTTC. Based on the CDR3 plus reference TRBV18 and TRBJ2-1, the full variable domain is NAGVMQNPRHLVRRRGQEARLRCSPMKGHSHVYWYRQLPEEGLKFMVYLQKENIIDESGMPKERFSAEFPKEGPSILRIQQVVRGDSAAYFCASSPPTPAVDEQFFGPGTRLTVL.

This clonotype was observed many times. This chain's CDR3 is CASSFRTGMGTEAFF. The CDR3 DNA reads TGTGCCAGCAGCTTCAGGACAGGCATGGGCACTGAAGCTTTCTTT. The chain is built from TRBV7-2 and TRBJ1-1, with 7 bases matching TRBD1. V trimming: 3 bases; J trimming: 4 bases; junction bases outside the gene matches: 8. The CDR3 covers 15 residues. Looked up from germline, CDR1 is SGHTA and CDR2 is FQGNSA.

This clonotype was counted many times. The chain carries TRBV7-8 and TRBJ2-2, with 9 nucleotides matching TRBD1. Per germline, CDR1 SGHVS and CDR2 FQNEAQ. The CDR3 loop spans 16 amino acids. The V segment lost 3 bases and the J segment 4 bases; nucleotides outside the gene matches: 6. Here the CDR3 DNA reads TGTGCCAGCAGCTTGACTCGGACAGGGGCCACCGGGGAGCTGTTTTTT. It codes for CASSLTRTGATGELFF.

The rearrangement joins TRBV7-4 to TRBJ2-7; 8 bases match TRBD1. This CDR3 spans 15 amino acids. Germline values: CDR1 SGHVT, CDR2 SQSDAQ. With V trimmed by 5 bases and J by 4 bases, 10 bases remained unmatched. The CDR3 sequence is CASSATGTGPYEQYF. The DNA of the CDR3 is TGTGCCAGCAGCGCCACCGGGACAGGTCCTTACGAGCAGTACTTC.

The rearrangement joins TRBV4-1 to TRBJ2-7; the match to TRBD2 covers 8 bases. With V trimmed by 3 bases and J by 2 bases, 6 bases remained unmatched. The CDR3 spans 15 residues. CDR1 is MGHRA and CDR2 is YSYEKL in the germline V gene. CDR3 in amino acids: CASSHIAGPTYEQYF. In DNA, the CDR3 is TGCGCCAGCAGCCATATAGCGGGGCCTACCTACGAGCAGTACTTC.

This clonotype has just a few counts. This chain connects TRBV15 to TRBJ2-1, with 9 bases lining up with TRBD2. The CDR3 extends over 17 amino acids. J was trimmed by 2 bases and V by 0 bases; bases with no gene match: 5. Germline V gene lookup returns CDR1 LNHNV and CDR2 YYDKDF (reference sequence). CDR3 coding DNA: TGTGCCACCAGCAGAGATCTCGGCGGGGGGGCCTACAATGAGCAGTTCTTC. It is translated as CATSRDLGGGAYNEQFF. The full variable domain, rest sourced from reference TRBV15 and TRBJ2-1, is DAMVIQNPRYQVTQFGKPVTLSCSQTLNHNVMYWYQQKSSQAPKLLFHYYDKDFNNEADTPDNFQSRRPNTSFCFLDIRSPGLGDTAMYLCATSRDLGGGAYNEQFFGPGTRLTVL.

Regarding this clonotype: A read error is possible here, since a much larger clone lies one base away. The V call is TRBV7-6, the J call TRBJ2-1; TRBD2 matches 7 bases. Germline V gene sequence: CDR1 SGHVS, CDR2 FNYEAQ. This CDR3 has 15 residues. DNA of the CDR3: TGTGCCAGCAGCTTAGCGGGGGGGGACTACAATGAGCTGTTCTTC. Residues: CASSLAGGDYNELFF.

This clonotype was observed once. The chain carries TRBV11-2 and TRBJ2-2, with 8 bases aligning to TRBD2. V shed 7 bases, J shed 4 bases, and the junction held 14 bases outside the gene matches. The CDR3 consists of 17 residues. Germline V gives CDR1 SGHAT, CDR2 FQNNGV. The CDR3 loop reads CASNPSVRAGVTGELFF. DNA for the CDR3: TGTGCCAGCAACCCCAGTGTCAGAGCGGGGGTCACCGGGGAGCTGTTTTTT.

CDR3 sequence: CASGGRNTIYF. CDR3 nucleotides: TGTGCCAGCGGGGGGAGAAACACCATATATTTT. The rearrangement joins TRBV9 to TRBJ1-3; possible D gene TRBD1, 5 bases. The CDR3 loop spans 11 amino acids. Trimming pared 7 bases from V and 5 bases from J, leaving 7 bases between. Germline lookup yields CDR1 SGDLS and CDR2 YYNGEE.

The CDR3 DNA is TGCAGTGCAGGCCCCGGGGGTGAGCAGTTCTTC. This codes for CSAGPGGEQFF. V gene TRBV20-1 combines with J gene TRBJ2-1, with D possibly TRBD2 on 6 matching bases. Germline V gene lookup returns CDR1 DFQATT and CDR2 SNEGSKA (reference sequence). The CDR3 is 11 amino acids. The V end lost 6 bases, the J end lost 9 bases, and 12 bases lay between the germline ends.

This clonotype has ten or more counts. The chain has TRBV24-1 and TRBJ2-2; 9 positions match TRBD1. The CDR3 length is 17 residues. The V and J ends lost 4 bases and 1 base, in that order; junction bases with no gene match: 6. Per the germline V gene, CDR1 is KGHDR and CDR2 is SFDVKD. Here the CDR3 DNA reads TGTGCCACCAGTGACCGCTGGACAGGGGAGAACACCGGGGAGCTGTTTTTT. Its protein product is CATSDRWTGENTGELFF.

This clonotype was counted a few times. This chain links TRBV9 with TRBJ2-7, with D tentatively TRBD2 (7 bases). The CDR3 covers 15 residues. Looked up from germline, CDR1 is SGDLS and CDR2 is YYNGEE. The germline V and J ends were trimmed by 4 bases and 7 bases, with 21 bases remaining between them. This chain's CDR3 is CASSLGGRGADEQYF. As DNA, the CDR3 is TGTGCCAGCAGCCTTGGCGGACGGGGGGCGGATGAGCAGTACTTC. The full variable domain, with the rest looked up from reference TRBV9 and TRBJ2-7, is DSGVTQTPKHLITATGQRVTLRCSPRSGDLSVYWYQQSLDQGLQFLIQYYNGEERAKGNILERFSAQQFPDLHSELNLSSLELGDSALYFCASSLGGRGADEQYFGPGTRLTVT.

CDR3 in amino acids: CASSLAGDNYNEQFF. The CDR3 nucleotides are TGTGCCAGCAGCCTAGCGGGGGACAACTACAATGAGCAGTTCTTC. The chain couples TRBV11-3 to TRBJ2-1; the match to TRBD2 covers 10 bases. CDR1 SGHNT and CDR2 YENEEA come from the germline V gene. With 5 bases clipped from V and 3 bases from J, the junction kept 4 bases outside the gene matches. The CDR3 extends over 15 amino acids.

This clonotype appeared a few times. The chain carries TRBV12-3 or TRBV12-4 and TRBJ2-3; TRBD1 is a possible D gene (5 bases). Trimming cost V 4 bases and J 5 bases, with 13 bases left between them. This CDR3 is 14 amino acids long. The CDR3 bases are TGTGCCAGCAGTTCTTATTTTGACAGAGATACGCAGTATTTT. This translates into CASSSYFDRDTQYF.

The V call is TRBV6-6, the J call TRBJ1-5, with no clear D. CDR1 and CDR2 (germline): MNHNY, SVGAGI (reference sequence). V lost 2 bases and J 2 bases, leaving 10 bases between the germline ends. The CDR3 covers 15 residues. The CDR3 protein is CASSYGGYGNQPQHF. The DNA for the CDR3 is TGTGCCAGCAGTTACGGAGGTTACGGCAATCAGCCCCAGCATTTT.

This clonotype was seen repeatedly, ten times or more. CDR3 in DNA: TGTGCCAGCAGCTTAAATATAGAGGGAAACACTGAAGCTTTCTTT. Encoded protein: CASSLNIEGNTEAFF. The rearrangement links TRBV7-6 to TRBJ1-1, with D uncertain. This CDR3 is 15 amino acids long. CDR1 and CDR2 from the germline V gene are SGHVS and FNYEAQ. The ends were cut back, 2 bases at V and 2 bases at J, with 12 bases in the middle. The full variable domain, rest sourced from reference TRBV7-6 and TRBJ1-1, is GAGVSQSPRYKVTKRGQDVALRCDPISGHVSLYWYRQALGQGPEFLTYFNYEAQQDKSGLPNDRFSAERPEGSISTLTIQRTEQRDSAMYRCASSLNIEGNTEAFFGQGTRLTVV.

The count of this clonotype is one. For the CDR3, the DNA is TGTGCCAGCAGTTATCAGTCTGAAGCTTTCTTT. It is translated as CASSYQSEAFF. The rearrangement joins TRBV6-2 or TRBV6-3 to TRBJ1-1, with D hard to call. Per germline, CDR1 MNHEY and CDR2 SVGEGT. CDR3 length equals 11 residues. The V and J ends lost 3 bases and 6 bases respectively, with 5 bases between them.

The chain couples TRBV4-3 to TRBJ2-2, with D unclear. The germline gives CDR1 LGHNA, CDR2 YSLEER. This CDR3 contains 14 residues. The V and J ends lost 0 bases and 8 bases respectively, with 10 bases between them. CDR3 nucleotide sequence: TGCGCCAGCAGCCAAGATGGGGTTTCTGGGGAGCTGTTTTTT. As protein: CASSQDGVSGELFF.

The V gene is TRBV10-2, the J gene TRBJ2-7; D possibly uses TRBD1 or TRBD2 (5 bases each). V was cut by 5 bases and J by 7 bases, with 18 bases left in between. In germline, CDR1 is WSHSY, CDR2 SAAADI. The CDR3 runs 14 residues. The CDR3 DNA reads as TGCGCCAGCAGTTTCACGGACGGGGCCAAGGAGCAGTACTTC. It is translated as CASSFTDGAKEQYF.

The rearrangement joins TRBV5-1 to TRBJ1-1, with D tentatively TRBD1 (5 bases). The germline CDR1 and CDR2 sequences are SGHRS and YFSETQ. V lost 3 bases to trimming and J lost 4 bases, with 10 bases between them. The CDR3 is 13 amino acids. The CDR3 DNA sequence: TGCGCCAGCAGCTCGGACATAATCACTGAAGCTTTCTTT. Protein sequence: CASSSDIITEAFF.

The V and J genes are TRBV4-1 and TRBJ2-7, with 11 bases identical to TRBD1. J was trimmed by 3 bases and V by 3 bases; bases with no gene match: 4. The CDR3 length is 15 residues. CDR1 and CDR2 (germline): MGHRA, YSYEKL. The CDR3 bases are TGCGCCAGCAGCCAGGATGGGACAGGGGGCTACGAGCAGTACTTC. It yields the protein CASSQDGTGGYEQYF.

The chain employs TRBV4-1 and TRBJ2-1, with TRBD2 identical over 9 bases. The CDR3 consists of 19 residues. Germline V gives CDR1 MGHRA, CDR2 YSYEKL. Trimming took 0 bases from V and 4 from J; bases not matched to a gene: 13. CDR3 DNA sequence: TGCGCCAGCAGCCAAGATCCGGGAGAGCTAGCGGGGCGATACAATGAGCAGTTCTTC. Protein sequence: CASSQDPGELAGRYNEQFF.

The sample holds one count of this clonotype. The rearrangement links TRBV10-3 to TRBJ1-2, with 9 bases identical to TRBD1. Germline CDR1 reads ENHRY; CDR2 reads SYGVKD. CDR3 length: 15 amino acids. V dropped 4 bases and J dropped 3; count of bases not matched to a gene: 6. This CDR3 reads CAISVGTGKDYGYTF. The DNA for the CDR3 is TGTGCCATCAGTGTTGGGACAGGGAAGGACTATGGCTACACCTTC.